This entry lists 31 T cell receptor beta chains sequenced from one sample in a study of shared clonotypes between healthy human individuals. Profiling relied on immunoSEQ multiplex PCR, and the TCRdb table lists in-frame clones only, not all of them. The top ten hold roughly 1.2% of the sample, which has 1.6 million or so clones, about 96% seen once. The sequencing sample was made of naive CD4+ T cells sorted from blood. Subset defined: CD45RA+ positively selected. Receptor source: a man aged 25 to 45 in good health.

The genes are TRBV28 and TRBJ2-1; maybe TRBD2 (5 bases). V dropped 5 bases and J dropped 3 bases, with 14 bases sitting between them. CDR1 is MDHEN, CDR2 SYDVKM, per germline. This CDR3 contains 15 residues. CDR3 sequence reads: CASSTRTYYYNEQFF. The CDR3, as DNA: TGTGCCAGCAGTACTAGGACCTACTACTACAATGAGCAGTTCTTC.

CDR3 DNA sequence: TGTGCCAGCAGCTTGGTAATGTGGGGACTGAACACCGGGGAGCTGTTTTTT. Translated, it gives CASSLVMWGLNTGELFF. The chain uses TRBV5-6 and TRBJ2-2; TRBD2 is a possible D gene (6 bases). V lost 0 bases to trimming and J lost 1 base, with 13 bases between them. From germline, CDR1 is SGHDT and CDR2 YYEEEE. CDR3 length: 17 amino acids. Variable domain in full (rest from reference TRBV5-6 and TRBJ2-2): DAGVTQSPTHLIKTRGQQVTLRCSPKSGHDTVSWYQQALGQGPQFIFQYYEEEERQRGNFPDRFSGHQFPNYSSELNVNALLLGDSALYLCASSLVMWGLNTGELFFGEGSRLTVL.

This clone showed up just once. The chain has TRBV5-4 and TRBJ2-2, with 11 bases matching TRBD1. This CDR3 has 15 amino acids. Germline V gene sequence: CDR1 SGHNT, CDR2 YYREEE (reference sequence). J lost 8 bases, V lost 0 bases, and 3 bases had no gene match. The CDR3 region has the DNA TGTGCCAGCAGCTTGGAGGACAGGGGGCTAGGGGAGCTGTTTTTT. It translates to CASSLEDRGLGELFF.

V gene TRBV7-3 combines with J gene TRBJ1-2; D is possibly TRBD1 (6 bases). CDR3 size: 14 residues. V gave up 0 bases and J gave up 7 bases, with 12 bases separating them. CDR1 is SGHTA and CDR2 is FQGTGA in the germline V gene. The CDR3: CASSLTGAPSGYTF. The CDR3 DNA sequence: TGTGCCAGCAGCTTAACGGGGGCGCCCAGTGGCTACACCTTC.

This chain uses TRBV27 with TRBJ2-1; no firm D call. Germline V gives CDR1 MNHEY, CDR2 SMNVEV (reference sequence). V lost 3 bases and J 5 bases, leaving 8 bases between the germline ends. The CDR3 is 13 amino acids. The CDR3 protein is CASSFTRNNEQFF. Here the CDR3 DNA reads TGTGCCAGCAGTTTTACCCGAAACAATGAGCAGTTCTTC.

This chain joins TRBV29-1 and TRBJ2-1; D is undetermined. From germline, CDR1 is SQVTM and CDR2 ANQGSEA. The CDR3 extends over 15 amino acids. Trimming pared 5 bases from V and 2 bases from J, leaving 16 bases between. CDR3 protein: CSVRASVVPYNEQFF. Here the CDR3 DNA reads TGCAGCGTTCGTGCTTCGGTCGTCCCCTACAATGAGCAGTTCTTC.

This clone was detected only once. The chain carries TRBV9 and TRBJ2-5; 8 nucleotides match TRBD1. From germline, CDR1 is SGDLS and CDR2 YYNGEE. V lost 2 bases, J lost 5 bases, and 5 bases stayed unmatched. The length of the CDR3 is 14 residues. Here the CDR3 DNA reads TGTGCCAGCAGCGTCCAGGGGGCGAGGGAGACCCAGTACTTC. Amino acids: CASSVQGARETQYF. Variable domain in full (rest from reference TRBV9 and TRBJ2-5): DSGVTQTPKHLITATGQRVTLRCSPRSGDLSVYWYQQSLDQGLQFLIQYYNGEERAKGNILERFSAQQFPDLHSELNLSSLELGDSALYFCASSVQGARETQYFGPGTRLLVL.

V gene TRBV11-3 combines with J gene TRBJ2-5; D is unresolved. CDR3 length equals 13 residues. CDR1 SGHNT and CDR2 YENEEA come from the germline V gene. Trimming pared 3 bases from V and 5 bases from J, leaving 10 bases between. Here the CDR3 DNA reads TGTGCCAGCAGCTTTGGTCTTCGGGAGACCCAGTACTTC. Its protein product is CASSFGLRETQYF. Using reference TRBV11-3 and TRBJ2-5 for the parts outside the CDR3, the full variable domain is EAGVVQSPRYKIIEKKQPVAFWCNPISGHNTLYWYLQNLGQGPELLIRYENEEAVDDSQLPKDRFSAERLKGVDSTLKIQPAELGDSAVYLCASSFGLRETQYFGPGTRLLVL.

The chain recombines TRBV5-4 with TRBJ2-7; no clear D. The V and J ends lost 1 base and 1 base respectively, with 12 bases between them. Germline-derived CDR1 and CDR2 are SGHNT and YYREEE (reference sequence). This CDR3 has 15 residues. CDR3 sequence (DNA): TGTGCCAGCAGCTTGACTGGAGACACGTCCTACGAGCAGTACTTC. It specifies CASSLTGDTSYEQYF.

This chain joins TRBV9 and TRBJ1-1; 7 bases are shared with TRBD1. Trimming at V came to 3 bases and at J to 4 bases, leaving 6 bases not matched to a gene. The CDR3 has 14 amino acids. The V gene's germline CDR1 is SGDLS and CDR2 YYNGEE. The chain's CDR3 is CASSAQGRGTEAFF. CDR3 nucleotide sequence: TGTGCCAGCAGCGCACAGGGGCGGGGCACTGAAGCTTTCTTT.

With respect to this clone: The sample holds other DNA sequences that translate to the same CDR3. The CDR3 here is CASSYGSGYNEQFF. Written as DNA, the CDR3 is TGTGCCAGCAGTTATGGCTCCGGATACAATGAGCAGTTCTTC. This chain joins TRBV6-6 and TRBJ2-1; D call uncertain. CDR1 and CDR2 from the germline V gene are MNHNY and SVGAGI (reference sequence). This CDR3 comprises 14 residues. The V and J ends lost 3 bases and 4 bases respectively, with 10 bases between them.

V usage is TRBV28 and J usage is TRBJ1-1; the match to TRBD1 covers 8 bases. Germline V CDR1 and CDR2: MDHEN, SYDVKM. There are 16 residues in the CDR3. The J segment lost 2 bases and the V segment lost 2 bases, leaving 7 bases of the junction unmatched. The CDR3: CASSLRRTGPNTEAFF. CDR3 coding DNA: TGTGCCAGCAGTTTACGGAGGACAGGGCCCAACACTGAAGCTTTCTTT.

The rearrangement joins TRBV5-1 to TRBJ1-4; unclear D gene. Trimming removed 0 bases at V and 8 bases at J, with 14 bases between. This CDR3 comprises 15 residues. Per germline, CDR1 SGHRS and CDR2 YFSETQ. CDR3 sequence: CASSLAATPGEKLFF. CDR3 DNA sequence: TGCGCCAGCAGCTTGGCCGCGACACCGGGGGAAAAACTGTTTTTT.

This rearrangement joins TRBV5-1 to TRBJ1-1, with D perhaps TRBD1 (5 bases). There are 13 residues in the CDR3. The germline V gene encodes CDR1 SGHRS and CDR2 YFSETQ. V was pared by 1 base and J by 6 bases, with 10 bases between. The CDR3 is CASSLQGGSEAFF. The CDR3 DNA follows: TGCGCCAGCAGCTTGCAGGGAGGGTCTGAAGCTTTCTTT.

This chain connects TRBV16 to TRBJ1-2; no firm D call. CDR1 is KGHSY and CDR2 is FQNENV in the germline V gene. The ends were cut back, 1 base at V and 2 bases at J, with 20 bases in the middle. The CDR3 is made up of 18 amino acids. The CDR3 is CASSQFIGEVPLNYGYTF. CDR3 coding DNA: TGTGCCAGCAGCCAATTTATAGGAGAGGTTCCCCTGAACTATGGCTACACCTTC.

The chain has TRBV7-8 and TRBJ2-2, with 9 bases aligning to TRBD2. Trimming at V came to 3 bases and at J to 8 bases, leaving 13 bases not matched to a gene. The germline V gene encodes CDR1 SGHVS and CDR2 FQNEAQ. The CDR3 is 17 amino acids. This CDR3 is CASSLGWREGPPGELFF. CDR3 DNA: TGTGCCAGCAGCTTGGGGTGGCGGGAGGGACCACCGGGGGAGCTGTTTTTT.

This sequence joins TRBV4-2 and TRBJ2-3; 8 bases map to TRBD2. This CDR3 spans 18 amino acids. Germline V CDR1 and CDR2: LGHNA, YNFKEQ. V was pared by 0 bases and J by 4 bases, with 12 bases of the junction left unmatched. The CDR3 DNA reads as TGTGCCAGCAGCCAAGATACCGCGGGACTAGGTGGTTCAGATACGCAGTATTTT. Translation gives CASSQDTAGLGGSDTQYF.

V is TRBV19 and J is TRBJ2-7; no clear D gene. V lost 5 bases to trimming and J lost 6 bases, with 14 bases between them. This CDR3 spans 13 amino acids. The germline V gene has CDR1 LNHDA and CDR2 SQIVND (reference sequence). The chain's CDR3 is CASSPPADGEQYF. CDR3 DNA sequence: TGTGCCAGTAGTCCCCCCGCGGACGGCGAGCAGTACTTC.

The CDR3 DNA reads as TGTGCCAGCAGTGTAAAAGGGACTAGACCCACAGATACGCAGTATTTT. It specifies CASSVKGTRPTDTQYF. The rearrangement joins TRBV27 to TRBJ2-3; 8 nucleotides line up with TRBD2. Per germline, CDR1 MNHEY and CDR2 SMNVEV (reference sequence). The trim removed 5 bases at V and 2 bases at J, leaving 9 bases unmatched. This CDR3 is 16 amino acids long.

The chain is built from TRBV29-1 and TRBJ2-7, with D possibly being TRBD2 (6 bases). V lost 6 bases and J 2 bases, leaving 11 bases between the germline ends. This CDR3 region has 12 residues. Per germline, CDR1 SQVTM and CDR2 ANQGSEA. The CDR3, as DNA: TGCAGCGTACGGGACTCCCCCTACGAGCAGTACTTC. It yields the protein CSVRDSPYEQYF.

This chain joins TRBV19 and TRBJ2-7; the match to TRBD2 covers 13 bases. The V gene's germline CDR1 is LNHDA and CDR2 SQIVND (reference sequence). This CDR3 region has 19 residues. V gave up 3 bases and J gave up 5 bases; unmatched junction bases: 16. CDR3 loop: CASSISRSGTSGTRNEQYF. DNA of the CDR3: TGTGCCAGTAGTATCTCTCGTTCCGGGACTAGCGGGACCCGGAACGAGCAGTACTTC.

As for this clone: The same CDR3 can be traced to other DNA sequences in this sample. The rearrangement joins TRBV5-1 to TRBJ1-1; no clear D gene. This CDR3 spans 14 amino acids. Trimming took off 0 bases at V and 0 bases at J, with 6 bases between the two ends. Germline values: CDR1 SGHRS, CDR2 YFSETQ. The CDR3 protein is CASSLAVLNTEAFF. The CDR3, as DNA: TGCGCCAGCAGCTTGGCGGTGTTGAACACTGAAGCTTTCTTT.

The chain carries TRBV30 and TRBJ1-5; D not resolved. V lost 2 bases, J lost 1 base, and 9 bases lay in between. Looked up from germline, CDR1 is GTSNPN and CDR2 is SVGIG (reference sequence). There are 14 residues in the CDR3. The CDR3 DNA reads as TGTGCCTGGAGTTTGGGTCTGAGCAATCAGCCCCAGCATTTT. Its protein is CAWSLGLSNQPQHF.

The chain recombines TRBV4-3 with TRBJ1-3; 10 bases line up with TRBD1. The CDR3 is 14 amino acids. CDR1 is LGHNA, CDR2 YSLEER, per germline. Germline trimming cut 3 bases from V and 8 bases from J; bases unmatched to any gene: 4. The DNA for the CDR3 is TGCGCCAGCAGCCAGGGAGGGACAGGGGACACCATATATTTT. Protein sequence: CASSQGGTGDTIYF.

This chain uses TRBV9 with TRBJ1-2; D is uncertain. Trimming pared 0 bases from V and 1 base from J, leaving 10 bases between. This CDR3 spans 15 amino acids. Germline CDR1 and CDR2: SGDLS and YYNGEE. The CDR3 coding sequence is TGTGCCAGCAGCGTAGCTTCAGAGATTAACTATGGCTACACCTTC. This codes for CASSVASEINYGYTF.

The gene calls are TRBV28 and TRBJ2-7, with D hard to call. Germline V CDR1 and CDR2: MDHEN, SYDVKM. The CDR3 loop spans 13 amino acids. Trimming left V 3 bases short and J 4 bases short, with 10 bases between. CDR3 loop: CASSFVGRYEQYF. CDR3 nucleotides: TGTGCCAGCAGTTTCGTGGGCAGGTACGAGCAGTACTTC.

The chain recombines TRBV14 with TRBJ2-1; D remains unclear. The ends were cut back, 1 base at V and 2 bases at J, with 6 bases in the middle. CDR3 length: 14 amino acids. Germline V lookup: CDR1 SGHDN, CDR2 FVKESK. The CDR3 loop is CASSQVAAYNEQFF. The CDR3 nucleotides are TGTGCCAGCAGCCAAGTGGCGGCCTACAATGAGCAGTTCTTC.

The chain employs TRBV2 and TRBJ2-3; 7 nucleotides agree with TRBD1. J lost 1 base, V lost 0 bases, and 4 bases had no gene match. The CDR3 contains 16 residues. From germline, CDR1 is SNHLY and CDR2 FYNNEI. The CDR3 here is CASSEAGQGGTDTQYF. CDR3 DNA: TGTGCCAGCAGTGAAGCGGGGCAGGGGGGCACAGATACGCAGTATTTT.

This chain joins TRBV28 and TRBJ2-7, with 14 bases identical to TRBD2. CDR1 is MDHEN and CDR2 is SYDVKM in the germline V gene. The CDR3 has 18 amino acids. Losses at the gene ends were 4 bases for V and 2 bases for J; bases not matched to a gene: 10. CDR3 DNA: TGTGCCAGCAGTTCCCTGACTAGCGGGAGGGAGGTTGCCTACGAGCAGTACTTC. Translation gives CASSSLTSGREVAYEQYF. Full variable domain (rest looked up from reference TRBV28 and TRBJ2-7): DVKVTQSSRYLVKRTGEKVFLECVQDMDHENMFWYRQDPGLGLRLIYFSYDVKMKEKGDIPEGYSVSREKKERFSLILESASTNQTSMYLCASSSLTSGREVAYEQYFGPGTRLTVT.

The chain couples TRBV2 to TRBJ1-1, with TRBD1 matching 8 bases. The CDR3 is 13 residues long. V shed 4 bases, J shed 4 bases, and the junction held 2 bases outside the gene matches. CDR1 is SNHLY, CDR2 FYNNEI, per germline. CDR3 nucleotide sequence: TGTGCCAGCAGTGGACAGGGGAGCACTGAAGCTTTCTTT. Protein sequence: CASSGQGSTEAFF.

This chain links TRBV5-1 with TRBJ1-1, with 8 bases fitting TRBD1. CDR1 and CDR2 (germline): SGHRS, YFSETQ. The trim removed 2 bases at V and 6 bases at J, leaving 3 bases unmatched. The CDR3 loop spans 13 amino acids. The CDR3 coding sequence is TGCGCCAGCAGCTTACAGGGGGGCGCTGAAGCTTTCTTT. Its translation is CASSLQGGAEAFF.